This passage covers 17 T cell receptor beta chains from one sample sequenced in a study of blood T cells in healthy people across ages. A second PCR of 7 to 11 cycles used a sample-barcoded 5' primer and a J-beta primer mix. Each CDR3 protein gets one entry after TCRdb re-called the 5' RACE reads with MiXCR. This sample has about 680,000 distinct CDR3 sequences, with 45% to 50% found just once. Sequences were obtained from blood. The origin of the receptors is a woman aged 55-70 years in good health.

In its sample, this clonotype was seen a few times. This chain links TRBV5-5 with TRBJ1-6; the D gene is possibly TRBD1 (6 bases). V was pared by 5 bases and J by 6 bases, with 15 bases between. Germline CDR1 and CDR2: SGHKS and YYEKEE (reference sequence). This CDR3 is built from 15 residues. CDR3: CASSPEGVGNSPLHF. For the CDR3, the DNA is TGTGCCAGCAGTCCGGAGGGGGTCGGTAATTCACCCCTCCACTTT. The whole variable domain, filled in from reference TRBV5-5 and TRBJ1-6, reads DAGVTQSPTHLIKTRGQQVTLRCSPISGHKSVSWYQQVLGQGPQFIFQYYEKEERGRGNFPDRFSARQFPNYSSELNVNALLLGDSALYLCASSPEGVGNSPLHFGNGTRLTVT.

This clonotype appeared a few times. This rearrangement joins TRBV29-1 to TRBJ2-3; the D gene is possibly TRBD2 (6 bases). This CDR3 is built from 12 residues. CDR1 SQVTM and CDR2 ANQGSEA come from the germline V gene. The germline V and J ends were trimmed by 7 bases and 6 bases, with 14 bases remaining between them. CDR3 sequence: CSAGGLPDTQYF. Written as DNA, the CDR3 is TGCAGCGCTGGGGGACTCCCTGATACGCAGTATTTT.

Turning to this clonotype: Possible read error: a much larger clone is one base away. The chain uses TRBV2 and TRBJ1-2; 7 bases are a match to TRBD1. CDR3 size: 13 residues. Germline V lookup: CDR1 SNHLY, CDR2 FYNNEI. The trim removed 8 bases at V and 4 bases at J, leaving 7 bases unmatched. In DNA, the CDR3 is TGTGCCAGCCGAAGGGACAGCAGCTATGGCTACACCTTC. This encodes CASRRDSSYGYTF.

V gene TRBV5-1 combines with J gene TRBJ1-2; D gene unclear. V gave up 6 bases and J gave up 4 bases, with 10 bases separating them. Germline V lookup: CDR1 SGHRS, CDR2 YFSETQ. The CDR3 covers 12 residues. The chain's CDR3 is CASNPDIYGYTF. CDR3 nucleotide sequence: TGCGCCAGCAACCCAGACATCTATGGCTACACCTTC.

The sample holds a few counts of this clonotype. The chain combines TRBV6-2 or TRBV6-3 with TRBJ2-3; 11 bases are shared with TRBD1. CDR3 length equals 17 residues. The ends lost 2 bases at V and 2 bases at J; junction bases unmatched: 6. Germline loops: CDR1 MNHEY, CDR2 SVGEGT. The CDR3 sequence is CASSYAWDRGTTDTQYF. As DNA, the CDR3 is TGTGCCAGCAGTTACGCCTGGGACAGGGGGACCACAGATACGCAGTATTTT.

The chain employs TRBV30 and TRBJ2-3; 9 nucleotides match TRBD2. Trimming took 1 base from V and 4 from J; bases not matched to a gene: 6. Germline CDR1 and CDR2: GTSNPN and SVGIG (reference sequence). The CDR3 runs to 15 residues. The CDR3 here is CAWSEASGKSDTQYF. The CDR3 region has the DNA TGTGCCTGGAGTGAGGCTAGCGGGAAGTCAGATACGCAGTATTTT. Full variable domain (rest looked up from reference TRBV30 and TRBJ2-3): SQTIHQWPATLVQPVGSPLSLECTVEGTSNPNLYWYRQAAGRGLQLLFYSVGIGQISSEVPQNLSASRPQDRQFILSSKKLLLSDSGFYLCAWSEASGKSDTQYFGPGTRLTVL.

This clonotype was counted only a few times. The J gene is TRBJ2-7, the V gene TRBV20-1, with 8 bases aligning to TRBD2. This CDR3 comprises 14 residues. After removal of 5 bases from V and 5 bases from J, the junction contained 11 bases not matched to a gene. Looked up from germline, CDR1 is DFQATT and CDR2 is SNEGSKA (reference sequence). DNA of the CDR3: TGCAGTGCTCCTCGGGCTAGCGGGCCCCACGAGCAGTACTTC. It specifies CSAPRASGPHEQYF.

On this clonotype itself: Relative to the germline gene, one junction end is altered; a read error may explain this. CDR3 amino acids: CSARGGTTYIEQFF. CDR3 nucleotides: TGCAGTGCTAGAGGAGGGACTACCTACATTGAGCAGTTCTTC. The J gene is TRBJ2-1, the V gene TRBV20-1; 7 bases match TRBD2. Germline V gene sequence: CDR1 DFQATT, CDR2 SNEGSKA (reference sequence). The CDR3 runs to 14 residues.

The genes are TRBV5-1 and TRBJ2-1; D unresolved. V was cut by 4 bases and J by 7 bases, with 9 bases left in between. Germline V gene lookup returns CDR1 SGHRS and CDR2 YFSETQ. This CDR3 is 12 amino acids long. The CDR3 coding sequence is TGCGCCAGCAGCGTAGCTAGAAATGAGCAGTTCTTC. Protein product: CASSVARNEQFF.

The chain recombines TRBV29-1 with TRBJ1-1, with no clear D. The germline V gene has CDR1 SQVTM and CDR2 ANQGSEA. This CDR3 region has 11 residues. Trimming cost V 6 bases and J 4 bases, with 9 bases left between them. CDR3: CSVAEGTEAFF. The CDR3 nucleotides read TGCAGCGTCGCCGAGGGCACTGAAGCTTTCTTT.

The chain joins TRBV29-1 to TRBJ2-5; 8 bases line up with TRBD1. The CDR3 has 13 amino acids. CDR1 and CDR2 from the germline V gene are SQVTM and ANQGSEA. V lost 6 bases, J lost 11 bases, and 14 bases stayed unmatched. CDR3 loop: CSVRGQLYNEQYF. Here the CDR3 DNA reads TGCAGCGTCAGGGGGCAGCTTTACAATGAGCAGTACTTC.

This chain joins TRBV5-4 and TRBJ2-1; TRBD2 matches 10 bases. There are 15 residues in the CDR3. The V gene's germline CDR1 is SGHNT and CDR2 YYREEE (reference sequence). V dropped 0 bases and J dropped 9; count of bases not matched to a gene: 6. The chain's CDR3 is CASSLASSGSLEQFF. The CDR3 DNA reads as TGTGCCAGCAGCTTGGCGTCTAGCGGGAGTCTTGAGCAGTTCTTC. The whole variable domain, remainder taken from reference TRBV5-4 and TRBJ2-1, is ETGVTQSPTHLIKTRGQQVTLRCSSQSGHNTVSWYQQALGQGPQFIFQYYREEENGRGNFPPRFSGLQFPNYSSELNVNALELDDSALYLCASSLASSGSLEQFFGPGTRLTVL.

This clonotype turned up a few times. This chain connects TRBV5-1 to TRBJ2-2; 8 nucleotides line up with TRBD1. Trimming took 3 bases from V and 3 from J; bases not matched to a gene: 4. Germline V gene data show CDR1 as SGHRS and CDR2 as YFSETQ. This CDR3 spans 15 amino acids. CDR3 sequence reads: CASSSMTGDTGELFF. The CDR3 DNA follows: TGCGCCAGCAGCTCCATGACAGGGGACACCGGGGAGCTGTTTTTT.

CDR3 residues: CAISDLVGRGGETQYF. DNA for the CDR3: TGTGCCATCAGTGACCTTGTCGGTAGGGGTGGGGAGACCCAGTACTTC. J is TRBJ2-5 and V is TRBV10-3; D might be TRBD1 (5 bases). The CDR3 sequence is 16 residues long. The germline V gene has CDR1 ENHRY and CDR2 SYGVKD. Trimming cost V 3 bases and J 5 bases, with 19 bases left between them.

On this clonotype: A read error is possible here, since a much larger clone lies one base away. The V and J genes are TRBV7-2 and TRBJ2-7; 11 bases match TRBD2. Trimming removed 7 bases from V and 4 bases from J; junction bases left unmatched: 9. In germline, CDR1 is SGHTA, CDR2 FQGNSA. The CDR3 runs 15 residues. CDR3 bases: TGTGCCAGCAACGCACGACTAGCGGGAAGGTACGAGCAGTACTTC. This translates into CASNARLAGRYEQYF.

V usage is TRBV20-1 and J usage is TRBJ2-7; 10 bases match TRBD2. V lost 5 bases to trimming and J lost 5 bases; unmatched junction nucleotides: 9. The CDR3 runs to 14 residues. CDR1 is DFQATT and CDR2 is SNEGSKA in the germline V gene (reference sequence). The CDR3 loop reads CSAGTSENSNEQYF. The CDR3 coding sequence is TGCAGTGCTGGGACTAGCGAGAATTCAAACGAGCAGTACTTC.

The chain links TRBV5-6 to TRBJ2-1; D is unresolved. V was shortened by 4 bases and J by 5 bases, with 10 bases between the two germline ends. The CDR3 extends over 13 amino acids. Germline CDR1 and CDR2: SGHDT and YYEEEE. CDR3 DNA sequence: TGTGCCAGCAGCAACCGGCCCCACAATGAGCAGTTCTTC. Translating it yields CASSNRPHNEQFF.